There are a few counts of the clone carrying this TCR beta chain. Its antigen is undetermined. Germline CDR1 and CDR2: SGDLS and YYNGEE. J was trimmed by 3 bases and V by 3 bases; bases with no gene match: 12. The CDR3 is made up of 17 amino acids. This table comes from immunoSEQ multiplex PCR, and its TCRdb copy is limited to in-frame clones, with some not included. This sample has 1,200 to 1,500 clones, with about a third found just once. These data belong to a study of T cells in localized non-small cell lung cancer. Study results and caveats: A single tumor region was sequenced, leaving heterogeneity possible.

Sequencing used normal lung tissue next to the tumor, obtained before any cancer treatment. This clonotype originated in a man between 35 and 75 years old with stage I lung adenocarcinoma. V and J are TRBV9 and TRBJ2-1, with 7 bases matching TRBD2. CDR3 sequence: CASSAASGAGHYNEQFF. CDR3 bases: TGTGCCAGCAGCGCGGCTAGCGGAGCAGGACACTACAATGAGCAGTTCTTC.